A single sample is the source of the 17 T cell receptor beta chains below, sequenced in a study of metastatic and nonmetastatic thyroid tumors. Thyroid surgery was performed in patients who had received no treatment beforehand. TCRdb ran MiXCR on the PCR reads. Of about 92,000 clones listed, more than 12% are singletons. The sequencing sample was made of blood. The receptors derive from a female donor with papillary thyroid cancer or a benign thyroid nodule (not recorded which). Some clones in this sample may be carry-over from other donors' samples.

This clone appeared a few times. The CDR3: CASSSHETGGEQYF. The CDR3, as DNA: TGTGCCAGCAGTTCCCACGAAACAGGGGGAGAGCAGTACTTC. The chain recombines TRBV2 with TRBJ2-7, with 8 bases fitting TRBD1. This CDR3 contains 14 residues. Looked up from germline, CDR1 is SNHLY and CDR2 is FYNNEI. V shed 5 bases and J 7 bases; nucleotides not matched to a gene: 10. Drawing the rest from reference TRBV2 and TRBJ2-7, the complete variable domain is EPEVTQTPSHQVTQMGQEVILRCVPISNHLYFYWYRQILGQKVEFLVSFYNNEISEKSEIFDDQFSVERPDGSNFTLKIRSTKLEDSAMYFCASSSHETGGEQYFGPGTRLTVT.

This clone was observed a handful of times. It may be a read error: a sequence one base away is much more abundant. This rearrangement joins TRBV29-1 to TRBJ2-2; no clear D. V lost 6 bases and J lost 7, with 9 bases in between. The CDR3 extends over 11 amino acids. From germline, CDR1 is SQVTM and CDR2 ANQGSEA. The chain's CDR3 is CSVGLGGELFF. CDR3 nucleotides: TGCAGCGTCGGGTTGGGCGGGGAGCTGTTTTTT.

This clone has more than one count but fewer than ten. One end of the junction varies from germline; a read error may be responsible. This sequence joins TRBV6-6 and TRBJ2-3, with D uncertain. The CDR3 runs 15 residues. Germline assignment: CDR1 MNHNY and CDR2 SVGAGI (reference sequence). This CDR3 is CASSYSCGAADTHYF. The DNA for the CDR3 is TGTGCCAGCAGTTACTCGTGTGGAGCCGCAGATACGCATTATTTT.

This clone was seen at least ten times. The CDR3 nucleotides are TGCGCCAGCAGCCAACTACCTTTCCCCAGGGGCTCTGGAAACACCATATATTTT. As protein: CASSQLPFPRGSGNTIYF. The chain uses TRBV4-1 and TRBJ1-3, with a weak D call TRBD1 (6 bases). Trimming removed 2 bases from V and 0 bases from J, with 17 bases in between. This CDR3 contains 18 residues. Germline loops: CDR1 MGHRA, CDR2 YSYEKL.

The chain carries TRBV7-2 and TRBJ2-1; the D gene could be TRBD1 or TRBD2 (5 bases each). The CDR3 is 17 amino acids. Germline-derived CDR1 and CDR2 are SGHTA and FQGNSA. V lost 0 bases and J lost 4, with 16 bases in between. CDR3 in amino acids: CASSLAGDGGVYNEQFF. The DNA for the CDR3 is TGTGCCAGCAGCTTAGCGGGGGATGGTGGCGTATACAATGAGCAGTTCTTC.

This clone showed up just a few times. A much larger clone differs from this one at a single base, so this may be a read error. This rearrangement joins TRBV19 to TRBJ1-1; no firm D call. The V end lost 3 bases, the J end lost 5 bases, and 13 bases lay between the germline ends. The length of the CDR3 is 14 residues. Germline V gene sequence: CDR1 LNHDA, CDR2 SQIVND (reference sequence). In DNA, the CDR3 is TGTGCCAGTAGTATTAATAGCCCGGGGACTGAAGCTTTCTTT. Translating gives CASSINSPGTEAFF.

V gene TRBV5-4 combines with J gene TRBJ2-6; TRBD1 is a possible D gene (6 bases). This CDR3 is 19 amino acids long. The V end was cut by 0 bases, the J end by 2 bases, with 18 bases between. Germline V gene data show CDR1 as SGHNT and CDR2 as YYREEE (reference sequence). The CDR3 sequence is CASSLAPGVGLAGANVLTF. In nucleotides, the CDR3 is TGTGCCAGCAGCTTGGCCCCAGGGGTGGGATTAGCTGGGGCCAACGTCCTGACTTTC.

This chain links TRBV7-3 with TRBJ1-1, with 8 nucleotides matching TRBD1. Looked up from germline, CDR1 is SGHTA and CDR2 is FQGTGA. This CDR3 is 16 amino acids long. The V gene end was trimmed by 5 bases and the J gene end by 14 bases; junction bases not matched to a gene: 22. For the CDR3, the DNA is TGTGCCAGCAGCACCTACAGGGGGTACGTCCTTGAAGAGTCCTTCTTT. Protein: CASSTYRGYVLEESFF.

This clone was found many times. The chain is built from TRBV6-1 and TRBJ2-3; possibly TRBD2 for D (6 bases). V lost 11 bases to trimming and J lost 3 bases, with 18 bases between them. CDR1 MNHNS and CDR2 SASEGT come from the germline V gene. The CDR3 is made up of 14 amino acids. The CDR3 loop reads CAVAGGSGTDTQYF. The CDR3 DNA reads as TGTGCCGTGGCAGGAGGGTCGGGTACAGATACGCAGTATTTT.

In its sample, this clone was seen a few times. The junction differs from germline at one of its ends, possibly a read error. This rearrangement joins TRBV7-7 to TRBJ2-7; 10 bases are a match to TRBD1. CDR3 length equals 13 residues. Germline loops: CDR1 SSHAT, CDR2 FNYEAQ (reference sequence). The CDR3 nucleotides read TGTGCTAGCATTACGGGACAGGGGAACGAGCAGTACTTC. Protein product: CASITGQGNEQYF.

In this sample, this clone turned up many times. CDR3 in DNA: TGCGCCAGCAGCTTCTCTATGGGGAGAACGGTGTCTGAAGCTTTCTTT. Residues: CASSFSMGRTVSEAFF. The chain uses TRBV5-1 and TRBJ1-1; unclear D gene. Trimming stripped 2 bases from V and 6 bases from J, with 20 bases between. The CDR3 sequence is 16 residues long. Germline CDR1 is SGHRS and CDR2 is YFSETQ.

The sample holds a few counts of this clone. V gene TRBV6-1 combines with J gene TRBJ1-6; tentative D call: TRBD1 (5 bases). The V and J ends lost 9 bases and 6 bases respectively, with 15 bases between them. The CDR3 is 14 amino acids. Germline lookup yields CDR1 MNHNS and CDR2 SASEGT. The CDR3 reads CASCPSRVNSPLHF. Here the CDR3 DNA reads TGTGCCAGTTGTCCAAGCAGGGTTAATTCACCCCTCCACTTT.

This clone was counted at least ten times. This chain connects TRBV7-8 to TRBJ1-4; D uncertain. Per the germline V gene, CDR1 is SGHVS and CDR2 is FQNEAQ. This CDR3 spans 15 amino acids. Trimming shortened V by 1 base and J by 5 bases, and 11 bases separated the two germline ends. The CDR3 protein is CASSLGGEVNEKLFF. DNA for the CDR3: TGTGCCAGCAGCTTAGGTGGGGAGGTGAATGAAAAACTGTTTTTT.

This clone was recorded a few times. It may be a read error: a sequence one base away is much more abundant. The rearrangement joins TRBV3-1 to TRBJ2-7; D unclear. Germline values: CDR1 LGHDT, CDR2 YNNKEL (reference sequence). Trimming removed 6 bases from V and 2 bases from J, with 14 bases in between. The CDR3 has 14 residues. In DNA form, the CDR3 reads TGTGCCAGCAGTTGTGCCCCTACGGCCTACGAGCAGTACTTC. Protein product: CASSCAPTAYEQYF.

As concerns this clone: A read error may account for a junction end that differs from germline. This chain links TRBV2 with TRBJ1-2; D perhaps matches TRBD1 (5 bases). The CDR3 runs to 14 residues. CDR1 and CDR2 (germline): SNHLY, FYNNEI. CDR3 protein: CASSVEQDLYVYTF. DNA of the CDR3: TGTGCCAGCAGTGTGGAACAGGACCTCTATGTCTACACCTTT.

V and J are TRBV6-2 or TRBV6-3 and TRBJ2-7; TRBD2 matches at 7 bases. J lost 3 bases, V lost 7 bases, and 9 bases had no gene match. This CDR3 contains 14 residues. The V gene's germline CDR1 is MNHEY and CDR2 SVGEGT. Here the CDR3 DNA reads TGTGCCAGCACAAATCGGCGGGGGTACTACGAGCAGTACTTC. Encoded protein: CASTNRRGYYEQYF.

This clone was recorded a few times. The CDR3 does not end in the conserved phenylalanine or tryptophan, so this is likely a read error. This chain joins TRBV4-1 and TRBJ1-6; D remains ambiguous. The V end was cut by 1 base, the J end by 8 bases, with 9 bases between. The CDR3 has 14 residues. The germline gives CDR1 MGHRA, CDR2 YSYEKL. In nucleotides, the CDR3 is TGCGCCAGCAGCCAAGTAGGGAACGATTCACCCCTCCACTCT. Translating gives CASSQVGNDSPLHS.